These 9 T cell receptor beta chains share one sample of origin, sequenced in a study of T cell responses to AZD1222 COVID-19 vaccine. Clones were sequenced by immunoSEQ multiplex PCR, and TCRdb holds only the in-frame ones, with some missing. The sample lists 200,000 to 250,000 clones, about 93% seen once, with roughly 1% in the top ten. The sample consisted of peripheral blood, taken on day 0 of MenACWY control vaccination. The source is an adult in good health.

The gene calls are TRBV11-2 and TRBJ2-3; 8 bases are shared with TRBD2. The CDR3 is 17 residues long. V lost 4 bases to trimming and J lost 1 base; unmatched junction nucleotides: 10. CDR1 is SGHAT, CDR2 FQNNGV, per germline. As DNA, the CDR3 is TGTGCCAGCAGCTACCTCCTCGTAGCGGGGCGCACAGATACGCAGTATTTT. Protein sequence: CASSYLLVAGRTDTQYF.

The rearrangement links TRBV5-6 to TRBJ2-1, with D unresolved. Trimming removed 2 bases at V and 3 bases at J, with 3 bases between. The CDR3 has 12 amino acids. Germline values: CDR1 SGHDT, CDR2 YYEEEE. CDR3 in DNA: TGTGCCAGCAGCTTCCGCTACAATGAGCAGTTCTTC. Translating gives CASSFRYNEQFF.

V is TRBV30 and J is TRBJ1-6, with no clear D. The V end lost 3 bases, the J end lost 4 bases, and 13 bases lay between the germline ends. The germline V gene encodes CDR1 GTSNPN and CDR2 SVGIG (reference sequence). The CDR3 extends over 15 amino acids. CDR3 residues: CAWRGIPRYNSPLHF. The CDR3 nucleotides are TGTGCCTGGAGAGGAATTCCAAGGTATAATTCACCCCTCCACTTT.

The chain employs TRBV18 and TRBJ1-2; the D gene is possibly TRBD1 (5 bases). Trimming stripped 3 bases from V and 4 bases from J, with 21 bases between. The CDR3 sequence is 17 residues long. Germline assignment: CDR1 KGHSH and CDR2 LQKENI. The chain's CDR3 is CASSPRGGQSGGYGYTF. The CDR3 DNA sequence: TGTGCCAGCTCACCTCGGGGCGGTCAGTCCGGGGGCTATGGCTACACCTTC.

The chain recombines TRBV7-3 with TRBJ1-2; D gene ambiguous. CDR1 SGHTA and CDR2 FQGTGA come from the germline V gene. Trimming pared 1 base from V and 7 bases from J, leaving 13 bases between. This CDR3 spans 14 amino acids. CDR3 region: CASSLNPIGGGYTF. CDR3 in DNA: TGTGCCAGCAGCTTAAACCCCATAGGAGGTGGCTACACCTTC. The full variable domain, in which reference TRBV7-3 and TRBJ1-2 provide the parts outside the CDR3, is GAGVSQTPSNKVTEKGKYVELRCDPISGHTALYWYRQSLGQGPEFLIYFQGTGAADDSGLPNDRFFAVRPEGSVSTLKIQRTERGDSAVYLCASSLNPIGGGYTFGSGTRLTVV.

The chain combines TRBV4-1 with TRBJ1-1; D not certain. Trimming shortened V by 3 bases and J by 11 bases, and 10 bases separated the two germline ends. The CDR3 covers 11 residues. The germline V gene has CDR1 MGHRA and CDR2 YSYEKL. As DNA, the CDR3 is TGCGCCAGCAGCCAGGGTCCCCAGGCTTTCTTT. This translates into CASSQGPQAFF.

The chain couples TRBV12-5 to TRBJ2-3; 11 nucleotides align to TRBD2. Germline V gene data show CDR1 as LGHNT and CDR2 as FRNRAP. The CDR3 spans 17 residues. Germline trimming cut 0 bases from V and 1 base from J; bases unmatched to any gene: 3. The CDR3 protein is CASGLVKTSGGTDTQYF. DNA for the CDR3: TGTGCTAGTGGTTTGGTGAAGACTAGCGGGGGCACAGATACGCAGTATTTT.

This clone was counted only a few times. The chain couples TRBV6-2 or TRBV6-3 to TRBJ2-3; D remains ambiguous. From germline, CDR1 is MNHEY and CDR2 SVGEGT. There are 12 residues in the CDR3. The V gene lost 5 bases and the J gene lost 7 bases, with 10 bases spanning the gap. The CDR3 protein is CASSPSGNTQYF. CDR3 nucleotides: TGTGCCAGCAGTCCCTCCGGTAATACGCAGTATTTT.

This chain links TRBV5-1 with TRBJ2-7; no definite D call. The CDR3 totals 14 residues. V dropped 2 bases and J dropped 1 base, with 10 bases sitting between them. Germline V lookup: CDR1 SGHRS, CDR2 YFSETQ. As DNA, the CDR3 is TGCGCCAGCAGCTTAGAGGTAGGATCCTACGAGCAGTACTTC. Translation gives CASSLEVGSYEQYF.